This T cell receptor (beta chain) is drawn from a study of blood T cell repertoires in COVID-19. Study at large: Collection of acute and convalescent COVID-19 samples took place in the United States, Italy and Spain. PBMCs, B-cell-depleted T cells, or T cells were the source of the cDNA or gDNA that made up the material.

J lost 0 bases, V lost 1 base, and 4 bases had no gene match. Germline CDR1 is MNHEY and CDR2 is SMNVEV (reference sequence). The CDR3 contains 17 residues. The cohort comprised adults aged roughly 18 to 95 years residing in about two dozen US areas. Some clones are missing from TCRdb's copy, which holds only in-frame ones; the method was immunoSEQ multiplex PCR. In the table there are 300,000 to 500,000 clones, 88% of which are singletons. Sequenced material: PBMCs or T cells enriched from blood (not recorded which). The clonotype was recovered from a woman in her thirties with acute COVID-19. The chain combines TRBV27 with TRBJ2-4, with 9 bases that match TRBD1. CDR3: CASSLYGTGIAKNIQYF. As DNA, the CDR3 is TGTGCCAGCAGTTTATATGGGACAGGGATAGCCAAAAACATTCAGTACTTC.